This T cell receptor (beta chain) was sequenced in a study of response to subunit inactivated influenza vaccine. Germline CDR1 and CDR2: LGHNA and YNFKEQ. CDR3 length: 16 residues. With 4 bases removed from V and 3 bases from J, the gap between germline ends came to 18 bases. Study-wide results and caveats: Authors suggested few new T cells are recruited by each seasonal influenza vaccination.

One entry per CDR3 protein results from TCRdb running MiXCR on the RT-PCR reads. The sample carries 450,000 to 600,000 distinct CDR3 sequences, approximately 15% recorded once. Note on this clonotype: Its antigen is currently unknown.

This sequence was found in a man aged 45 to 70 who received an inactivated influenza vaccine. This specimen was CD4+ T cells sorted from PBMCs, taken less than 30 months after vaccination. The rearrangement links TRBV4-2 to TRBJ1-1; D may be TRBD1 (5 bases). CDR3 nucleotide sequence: TGTGCCAGCAGCCGTAATGTTGCGGGAGGGGACACTGAAGCTTTCTTT. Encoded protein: CASSRNVAGGDTEAFF.